These 25 T cell receptor beta chains originate from one sample sequenced in a study of blood T cells in healthy people across ages (dated by TCRdb to the mid-2010s). The library came from 5' RACE. TCRdb records Illumina HiSeq 2500 as the sequencer. A second PCR of roughly 6 to 12 cycles was run with a J-beta primer mix and a sample-barcoded 5' primer. Using fastp trimming at Q25 and MiXCR clonotype assembly, TCRdb reanalyzed the public sequencing data and kept in-frame beta chains. One record per CDR3 amino acid sequence lists the most common genes and DNA. The sample data list under 1,000,000 distinct CDR3 sequences, and about half of these were observed just once. The ten top clones hold roughly 20% of the sample. The source material was blood. Every receptor here comes from a man aged 80 or over in good health.

This clonotype was detected a few times. The V gene is TRBV18, the J gene TRBJ2-1; no definite D call. The germline V and J ends were trimmed by 2 bases and 9 bases, with 17 bases remaining between them. The CDR3 length is 15 residues. The germline V gene encodes CDR1 KGHSH and CDR2 LQKENI. Here the CDR3 DNA reads TGTGCCAGCTCACCAACGAAGATGAATCCCGGTGAGCAGTTCTTC. Encoded protein: CASSPTKMNPGEQFF.

This clonotype has more than one count but fewer than ten. This chain links TRBV21-1 with TRBJ2-7. TRBV21-1 is a pseudogene segment. This CDR3 region has 15 residues. CDR3 protein: CASSTPNRSSYEQYF. The CDR3 DNA reads TGTGCCAGCAGCACACCTAACAGGAGCTCCTACGAGCAGTACTTC.

The chain employs TRBV20-1 and TRBJ2-1; 8 bases match TRBD2. The germline gives CDR1 DFQATT, CDR2 SNEGSKA (reference sequence). The J segment lost 0 bases and the V segment lost 2 bases, leaving 6 bases of the junction unmatched. The CDR3 extends over 16 amino acids. CDR3 nucleotides: TGCAGTGCTAGACCTAGCGGGTTCAGCTCCTACAATGAGCAGTTCTTC. Translation gives CSARPSGFSSYNEQFF.

This clonotype appeared once. This chain links TRBV7-2 with TRBJ1-1; 7 nucleotides line up with TRBD1. Unmatched junction bases numbered 7, after V lost 6 bases and J lost 3 bases. Germline values: CDR1 SGHTA, CDR2 FQGNSA. The CDR3 sequence is 14 residues long. CDR3 in amino acids: CASSVRQGHTEAFF. The CDR3 DNA follows: TGTGCCAGCAGTGTGAGACAGGGACACACTGAAGCTTTCTTT.

This clonotype was seen many times. In DNA, the CDR3 is TGTGCCAGCAGTTTACATGGGTACGAGCAGTACTTC. Its protein is CASSLHGYEQYF. V usage is TRBV12-3 or TRBV12-4 and J usage is TRBJ2-7; D remains ambiguous. Trimming removed 2 bases at V and 4 bases at J, with 6 bases between. The CDR3 covers 12 residues.

In its sample, this clonotype was seen a few times. The CDR3 here is CAIRGRGDYGYTF. As DNA, the CDR3 is TGTGCCATCCGGGGCAGGGGGGACTATGGCTACACCTTC. The rearrangement uses TRBV6-5 and TRBJ1-2; 7 bases map to TRBD1. Unmatched junction bases numbered 8, after V lost 10 bases and J lost 3 bases. This CDR3 is built from 13 residues. Germline lookup yields CDR1 MNHEY and CDR2 SVGAGI.

Regarding this clonotype: Relative to the germline gene, one junction end is altered; a read error may explain this. The chain recombines TRBV29-1 with TRBJ2-7, with D possibly TRBD2 on 5 matching bases. In germline, CDR1 is SQVTM, CDR2 ANQGSEA. This CDR3 contains 12 residues. The CDR3 nucleotides are TGTAGCGTTGCGGCAGAGGAATCCGAGCAGTACTTC. Translating gives CSVAAEESEQYF.

The sample holds one count of this clonotype. This chain links TRBV20-1 with TRBJ2-7; 7 bases match TRBD1. The CDR3 has 15 residues. V lost 2 bases, J lost 2 bases, and 9 bases stayed unmatched. Germline V gene lookup returns CDR1 DFQATT and CDR2 SNEGSKA (reference sequence). The CDR3 bases are TGCAGTGCTAGACGGGGACAGACGCCTACCTACGAGCAGTACTTC. Its protein product is CSARRGQTPTYEQYF.

This clonotype was counted many times. The chain carries TRBV29-1 and TRBJ2-7; TRBD2 agrees at 12 bases. Germline trimming cut 4 bases from V and 4 bases from J; bases unmatched to any gene: 2. This CDR3 has 13 residues. Germline V gives CDR1 SQVTM, CDR2 ANQGSEA. This chain's CDR3 is CSVGTSGGYEQYF. For the CDR3, the DNA is TGCAGCGTTGGTACTAGCGGGGGGTACGAGCAGTACTTC.

This chain links TRBV5-6 with TRBJ1-1; D perhaps matches TRBD1 (5 bases). The CDR3 runs 16 residues. CDR1 is SGHDT, CDR2 YYEEEE, per germline. Trimming removed 2 bases at V and 10 bases at J, with 24 bases between. The CDR3 sequence: CASSLGSRLDPTGAFF. The CDR3 DNA sequence: TGTGCCAGCAGCTTAGGGTCACGGTTGGATCCTACAGGAGCTTTCTTT.

In this sample, this clonotype turned up many times. The chain recombines TRBV5-1 with TRBJ2-3, with 15 bases lining up with TRBD2. The CDR3 runs 17 residues. V gave up 5 bases and J gave up 4 bases; unmatched junction bases: 8. In germline, CDR1 is SGHRS, CDR2 YFSETQ. The CDR3 DNA reads TGCGCCAGCAGTTCGGGACTAGCGGGAGGAGGGCCAGATACGCAGTATTTT. Its translation: CASSSGLAGGGPDTQYF.

The chain joins TRBV20-1 to TRBJ2-3; TRBD2 matches 9 bases. The CDR3 contains 13 residues. The ends lost 5 bases at V and 4 bases at J; junction bases unmatched: 4. The V gene's germline CDR1 is DFQATT and CDR2 SNEGSKA (reference sequence). The CDR3 sequence is CSARGLAPDTQYF. Written as DNA, the CDR3 is TGCAGTGCTCGAGGACTAGCGCCAGATACGCAGTATTTT.

This clonotype appeared many times. The chain joins TRBV12-3 or TRBV12-4 to TRBJ2-7; D may correspond to TRBD1 or TRBD2 (6 bases each). V lost 8 bases and J 0 bases, leaving 17 bases between the germline ends. This CDR3 has 15 residues. The chain's CDR3 is CASGSLGGLSYEQYF. As DNA, the CDR3 is TGTGCCAGCGGGTCCCTTGGGGGGCTCTCCTACGAGCAGTACTTC.

This clonotype was counted only a few times. The chain combines TRBV7-9 with TRBJ2-7, with D possibly being TRBD2 (6 bases). The V end was cut by 2 bases, the J end by 6 bases, with 14 bases between. Germline CDR1 SEHNR, CDR2 FQNEAQ (reference sequence). CDR3 length: 14 residues. The CDR3 DNA reads as TGTGCCAGCAGCTTAAACGGCGGGAAATTCGAGCAGTACTTC. This translates into CASSLNGGKFEQYF.

The V and J genes are TRBV12-3 or TRBV12-4 and TRBJ2-3, with 14 bases lining up with TRBD2. The CDR3 runs to 17 residues. Germline trimming cut 3 bases from V and 6 bases from J; bases unmatched to any gene: 8. CDR3 in amino acids: CASSFTTSGRVGDTQYF. The CDR3 DNA reads TGTGCCAGCAGTTTTACGACTAGCGGGAGGGTCGGCGATACGCAGTATTTT.

This clonotype turned up a few times. This chain connects TRBV21-1 to TRBJ2-5; the listed D gene, TRBD1, was not tested against the DNA. TRBV21-1 is shown as a pseudogene. This CDR3 contains 13 residues. The CDR3 nucleotides are TGTGCCAGCAGACCCGGGACAAAAGAGACCCAGTACTTC. Protein: CASRPGTKETQYF.

Written as DNA, the CDR3 is TGTGCCATCAGTGAACCCCGACTAGCGGGAGGGGGATGGGAGCAGTACTTC. This codes for CAISEPRLAGGGWEQYF. The chain has TRBV10-3 and TRBJ2-7; the match to TRBD2 covers 14 bases. CDR1 and CDR2 (germline): ENHRY, SYGVKD. The CDR3 contains 17 residues. V trimming: 3 bases; J trimming: 7 bases; junction bases outside the gene matches: 11.

This clonotype has just a few counts. The chain links TRBV5-1 to TRBJ2-3; D not resolved. The CDR3 extends over 15 amino acids. The germline gives CDR1 SGHRS, CDR2 YFSETQ. Trimming took 4 bases from V and 0 from J, leaving 12 bases between them. The CDR3 reads CASSIVASSTDTQYF. In DNA, the CDR3 is TGCGCCAGCAGCATCGTAGCATCTAGCACAGATACGCAGTATTTT.

CDR3 DNA sequence: TGTGCCAGCAGCCAAGTGGGGCCCCGCTCGCGGAGCACAGATACGCAGTATTTT. This codes for CASSQVGPRSRSTDTQYF. The chain combines TRBV3-1 with TRBJ2-3; tentatively, D is TRBD1 (5 bases). This CDR3 region has 18 residues. V dropped 1 base and J dropped 0 bases, with 17 bases sitting between them. Germline CDR1 reads LGHDT; CDR2 reads YNNKEL (reference sequence).

The rearrangement links TRBV11-1 to TRBJ2-1; 7 bases map to TRBD2. Germline values: CDR1 SGHAT, CDR2 FQDESV (reference sequence). V shed 5 bases, J shed 15 bases, and the junction held 10 bases outside the gene matches. CDR3 length equals 12 residues. CDR3 sequence (DNA): TGTGCCAGCAGCCCATCACTAGCGCCAGCGTTCTTC. It specifies CASSPSLAPAFF.

The chain uses TRBV7-2 and TRBJ2-2; 8 bases are a match to TRBD2. This CDR3 is 16 amino acids long. Germline lookup yields CDR1 SGHTA and CDR2 FQGNSA. With V trimmed by 2 bases and J by 0 bases, 2 bases remained unmatched. The CDR3 DNA reads as TGTGCCAGCAGCTTAAGACTAGCGCCGAACACCGGGGAGCTGTTTTTT. This encodes CASSLRLAPNTGELFF.

A few counts support this clonotype. This chain links TRBV7-2 with TRBJ2-5; D unresolved. With 3 bases removed from V and 7 bases from J, the gap between germline ends came to 9 bases. Germline CDR1 and CDR2: SGHTA and FQGNSA. This CDR3 is 12 amino acids long. Written as DNA, the CDR3 is TGTGCCAGCAGCTTTAGGGTTGCGACCCAGTACTTC. Its protein product is CASSFRVATQYF.

This clonotype was seen only a few times. The V call is TRBV29-1, the J call TRBJ2-7; D perhaps matches TRBD2 (6 bases). V gave up 7 bases and J gave up 0 bases, with 10 bases separating them. CDR3 length: 12 amino acids. Per the germline V gene, CDR1 is SQVTM and CDR2 is ANQGSEA. The DNA of the CDR3 is TGCAGCGCGGGAGTAAACTCCTACGAGCAGTACTTC. Its translation: CSAGVNSYEQYF.

This clonotype was found many times. This chain links TRBV2 with TRBJ2-7; tentatively, D is TRBD2 (6 bases). V lost 6 bases to trimming and J lost 6 bases, with 9 bases between them. CDR3 length: 11 residues. Germline lookup yields CDR1 SNHLY and CDR2 FYNNEI. The CDR3 nucleotides are TGTGCCAGCAGGGAGGGTGCCGAGCAGTACTTC. It translates to CASREGAEQYF.

This chain uses TRBV7-7 with TRBJ2-7; 11 bases map to TRBD2. Trimming cost V 9 bases and J 7 bases; bases outside gene matches: 11. The length of the CDR3 is 14 residues. Germline values: CDR1 SSHAT, CDR2 FNYEAQ (reference sequence). CDR3 nucleotide sequence: TGTGCCAGGGTGCTAGCGGGAGGATTTGGAGAGCAGTACTTC. This codes for CARVLAGGFGEQYF. Combining the CDR3 with reference TRBV7-7 and TRBJ2-7 gives the whole variable domain GAGVSQSPRYKVTKRGQDVTLRCDPISSHATLYWYQQALGQGPEFLTYFNYEAQPDKSGLPSDRFSAERPEGSISTLTIQRTEQRDSAMYRCARVLAGGFGEQYFGPGTRLTVT.